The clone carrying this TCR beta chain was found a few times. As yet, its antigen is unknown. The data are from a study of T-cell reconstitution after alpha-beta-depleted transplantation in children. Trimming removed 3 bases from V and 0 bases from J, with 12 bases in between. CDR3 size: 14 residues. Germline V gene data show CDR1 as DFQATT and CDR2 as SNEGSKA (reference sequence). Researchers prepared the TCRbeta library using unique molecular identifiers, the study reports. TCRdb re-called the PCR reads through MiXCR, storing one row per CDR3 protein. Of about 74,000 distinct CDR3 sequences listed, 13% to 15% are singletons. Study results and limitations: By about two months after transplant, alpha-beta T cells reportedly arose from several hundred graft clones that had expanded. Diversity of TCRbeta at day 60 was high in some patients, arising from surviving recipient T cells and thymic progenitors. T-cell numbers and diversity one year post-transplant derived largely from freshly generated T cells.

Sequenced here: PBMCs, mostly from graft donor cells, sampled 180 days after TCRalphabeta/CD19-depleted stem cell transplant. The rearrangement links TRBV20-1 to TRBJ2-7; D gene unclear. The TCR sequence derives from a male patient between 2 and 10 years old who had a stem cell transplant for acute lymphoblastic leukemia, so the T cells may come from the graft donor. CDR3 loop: CSASPLTVSYEQYF. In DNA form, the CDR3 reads TGCAGTGCTAGTCCCCTGACCGTCTCCTACGAGCAGTACTTC.